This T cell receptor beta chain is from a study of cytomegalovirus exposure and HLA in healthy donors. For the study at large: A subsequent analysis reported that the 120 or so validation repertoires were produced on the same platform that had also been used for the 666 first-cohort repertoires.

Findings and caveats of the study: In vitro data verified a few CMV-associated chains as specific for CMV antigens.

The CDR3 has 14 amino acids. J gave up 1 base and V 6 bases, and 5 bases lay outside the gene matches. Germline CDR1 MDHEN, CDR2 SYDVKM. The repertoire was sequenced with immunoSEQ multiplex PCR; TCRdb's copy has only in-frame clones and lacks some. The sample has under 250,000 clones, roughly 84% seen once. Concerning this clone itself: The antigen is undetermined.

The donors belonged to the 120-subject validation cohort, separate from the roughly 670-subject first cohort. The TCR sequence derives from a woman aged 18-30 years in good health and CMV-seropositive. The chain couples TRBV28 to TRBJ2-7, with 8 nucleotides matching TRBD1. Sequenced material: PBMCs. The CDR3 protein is CASSSGGASYEQYF. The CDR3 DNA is TGTGCCAGCAGCTCAGGGGGCGCTTCCTACGAGCAGTACTTC.